This T cell receptor beta chain was found in a study of blood T cells in healthy people across ages. Study-level points and caveats: The study lacked donor CMV status, which possibly confounded expanded clonotype changes.

V shed 2 bases, J shed 5 bases, and the junction held 3 bases outside the gene matches. The CDR3 is made up of 17 amino acids. Germline loops: CDR1 MDHEN, CDR2 SYDVKM. Sample-barcoded 5' priming and a J-beta primer mix drove a second PCR of about 6 to 11 cycles. The template-switch adaptor, which had 12 random nucleotides, put a tag on each cDNA molecule. A single record per CDR3 protein comes from TCRdb applying MiXCR to the 5' RACE reads. The data hold some 370,000 distinct CDR3 sequences, with 45% to 60% observed a single time. A word on this clonotype: What it recognizes is unknown. This sequence may be a read error, since a much larger clone differs from it by one base.

Sequencing was carried out using blood. The J gene is TRBJ2-1, the V gene TRBV28; 16 bases are a match to TRBD2. The sequence derives from a man aged 55 to 69 in good health. The CDR3 region has the DNA TGTGCCAGCAGTTTAGGGGGGACTAGCGGGAGGGACAATGAGCAGTTCTTC. Encoded protein: CASSLGGTSGRDNEQFF. The full variable domain, with the rest looked up from reference TRBV28 and TRBJ2-1, is DVKVTQSSRYLVKRTGEKVFLECVQDMDHENMFWYRQDPGLGLRLIYFSYDVKMKEKGDIPEGYSVSREKKERFSLILESASTNQTSMYLCASSLGGTSGRDNEQFFGPGTRLTVL.